The clone carrying this T cell receptor (beta chain) turned up a few times. This sample was included in a study of Graves' ophthalmopathy and Graves' hyperthyroidism. Transcripts of RNA were the source for amplifying TCR beta CDR3 regions. RT-PCR was first run with HTBI primers, then multiplex PCR in a second round. A single record per CDR3 protein comes from TCRdb applying MiXCR to the multiplex PCR reads. The table includes about 740,000 distinct CDR3 sequences, around 40% detected once. The trim removed 0 bases at V and 0 bases at J, leaving 10 bases unmatched. The CDR3 has 18 residues. Germline V lookup: CDR1 MNHEY, CDR2 SVGEGT.

The sequence derives from an adult man with Graves' ophthalmopathy. What was sequenced was peripheral blood. V usage is TRBV6-2 or TRBV6-3 and J usage is TRBJ2-5, with 7 bases that match TRBD2. CDR3 sequence (DNA): TGTGCCAGCAGTTACTCGCCTCCTTTAGCGGGCTACCAAGAGACCCAGTACTTC. Translated: CASSYSPPLAGYQETQYF.